A single sample is the source of the 15 T cell receptor beta chains below, sequenced in a study of shared clonotypes between healthy human individuals. TCRdb keeps only in-frame clones here, not all; method: immunoSEQ multiplex PCR. The data show 450,000 to 600,000 clones, 70% to 80% seen once. Sequenced material: PBMCs. The receptors stem from a woman aged 40 to 50 in good health. Some clones in this sample may be carry-over from other donors' samples.

This clone was seen a few times. V is TRBV19 and J is TRBJ2-1; 8 nucleotides line up with TRBD1. With 8 bases clipped from V and 4 bases from J, the junction kept 7 bases outside the gene matches. The CDR3 runs 14 residues. Germline V gives CDR1 LNHDA, CDR2 SQIVND (reference sequence). The chain's CDR3 is CASARQGYYNEQFF. For the CDR3, the DNA is TGTGCCAGTGCCCGACAGGGGTATTACAATGAGCAGTTCTTC.

The V call is TRBV5-1, the J call TRBJ2-5, with 7 bases matching TRBD1. CDR1 is SGHRS and CDR2 is YFSETQ in the germline V gene. Trimming took 5 bases from V and 4 from J; bases not matched to a gene: 14. The length of the CDR3 is 16 residues. CDR3 residues: CASSQPTGEGAETQYF. CDR3 bases: TGCGCCAGCAGTCAACCTACAGGGGAAGGGGCAGAGACCCAGTACTTC.

The table lists this clone with many counts. The chain is built from TRBV28 and TRBJ1-2, with D tentatively TRBD1 (6 bases). CDR1 is MDHEN, CDR2 SYDVKM, per germline. There are 17 residues in the CDR3. V was shortened by 2 bases and J by 5 bases, with 21 bases between the two germline ends. The CDR3, as DNA: TGTGCCAGCAGTTTAATTTTGGGGGCGGAGAAGAATTATGGCTACACCTTC. This gives the protein CASSLILGAEKNYGYTF.

The chain joins TRBV6-5 to TRBJ1-1, with TRBD1 matching over 7 bases. V was pared by 6 bases and J by 4 bases, with 8 bases of the junction left unmatched. The CDR3 is 14 amino acids. The germline CDR1 and CDR2 sequences are MNHEY and SVGAGI. The CDR3: CASSLNRGSTEAFF. CDR3 sequence (DNA): TGTGCCAGCAGCCTTAACAGGGGATCCACTGAAGCTTTCTTT.

The V and J genes are TRBV5-5 and TRBJ2-5; maybe TRBD1 (6 bases). The CDR3 loop spans 14 amino acids. Germline V gene lookup returns CDR1 SGHKS and CDR2 YYEKEE (reference sequence). V shed 0 bases and J shed 1 base, with 7 bases lying between them. This CDR3 reads CASSLEGVQETQYF. CDR3 sequence (DNA): TGTGCCAGCAGCTTGGAGGGGGTCCAAGAGACCCAGTACTTC. The full variable domain, with the rest looked up from reference TRBV5-5 and TRBJ2-5, is DAGVTQSPTHLIKTRGQQVTLRCSPISGHKSVSWYQQVLGQGPQFIFQYYEKEERGRGNFPDRFSARQFPNYSSELNVNALLLGDSALYLCASSLEGVQETQYFGPGTRLLVL.

V gene TRBV27 combines with J gene TRBJ1-4; TRBD1 matches 7 bases. The V gene's germline CDR1 is MNHEY and CDR2 SMNVEV (reference sequence). The CDR3 contains 14 residues. Unmatched junction bases numbered 3, after V lost 4 bases and J lost 4 bases. This chain's CDR3 is CASSSGQNNEKLFF. CDR3 nucleotides: TGTGCCAGCAGTTCGGGACAGAATAATGAAAAACTGTTTTTT.

The V gene is TRBV6-1, the J gene TRBJ1-5; 9 positions agree with TRBD1. CDR1 MNHNS and CDR2 SASEGT come from the germline V gene. The CDR3 contains 15 residues. Germline trimming cut 8 bases from V and 7 bases from J; bases unmatched to any gene: 12. The CDR3 loop reads CASDVSTGGGQPQHF. CDR3 DNA: TGTGCCAGCGACGTGAGCACAGGGGGCGGACAGCCCCAGCATTTT.

This chain links TRBV7-2 with TRBJ2-3; 9 bases are a match to TRBD2. Germline V lookup: CDR1 SGHTA, CDR2 FQGNSA. The CDR3 extends over 15 amino acids. The ends lost 3 bases at V and 5 bases at J; junction bases unmatched: 6. The CDR3 sequence is CASSFAGGRGDTQYF. Written as DNA, the CDR3 is TGTGCCAGCAGCTTTGCGGGAGGGCGGGGAGATACGCAGTATTTT.

The rearrangement links TRBV18 to TRBJ1-1, with D possibly being TRBD1 (5 bases). This CDR3 is built from 13 residues. Germline V CDR1 and CDR2: KGHSH, LQKENI. V was shortened by 3 bases and J by 10 bases, with 15 bases between the two germline ends. The CDR3: CASSPDLGQGAFF. The CDR3 DNA sequence: TGTGCCAGCTCACCCGACTTGGGGCAAGGAGCTTTCTTT.

The rearrangement joins TRBV18 to TRBJ1-2, with D possibly TRBD1 on 6 matching bases. The CDR3 has 15 residues. V was shortened by 0 bases and J by 2 bases, with 10 bases between the two germline ends. Per germline, CDR1 KGHSH and CDR2 LQKENI. CDR3 protein: CASSPPGQGNYGYTF. CDR3 bases: TGTGCCAGCTCACCACCGGGGCAGGGGAACTATGGCTACACCTTC.

This chain joins TRBV10-3 and TRBJ2-1, with 8 bases matching TRBD2. Germline trimming cut 6 bases from V and 10 bases from J; bases unmatched to any gene: 11. Germline V gives CDR1 ENHRY, CDR2 SYGVKD. This CDR3 contains 14 residues. CDR3 loop: CAIRAREGVREQFF. The CDR3 DNA follows: TGTGCCATCAGGGCACGGGAGGGTGTCCGGGAGCAGTTCTTC.

This clone appeared many times. This chain connects TRBV19 to TRBJ1-3; tentatively, D is TRBD1 (6 bases). The CDR3 has 13 residues. Trimming took off 9 bases at V and 0 bases at J, with 9 bases between the two ends. The V gene's germline CDR1 is LNHDA and CDR2 SQIVND (reference sequence). The CDR3 sequence: CASQGSSGNTIYF. CDR3 nucleotides: TGTGCCAGCCAGGGGTCCTCTGGAAACACCATATATTTT.

This chain links TRBV9 with TRBJ2-2; 9 nucleotides match TRBD2. CDR1 and CDR2 from the germline V gene are SGDLS and YYNGEE. This CDR3 is built from 16 residues. V was pared by 0 bases and J by 3 bases, with 3 bases of the junction left unmatched. CDR3 nucleotide sequence: TGTGCCAGCAGCGTAGAGCTAGCGGGATACACCGGGGAGCTGTTTTTT. It translates to CASSVELAGYTGELFF.

The rearrangement links TRBV5-6 to TRBJ1-4, with a possible D match to TRBD1 (5 bases). The germline CDR1 and CDR2 sequences are SGHDT and YYEEEE. Trimming took off 2 bases at V and 0 bases at J, with 17 bases between the two ends. The CDR3 contains 18 residues. The CDR3 is CASSFRGPSFSTNEKLFF. The CDR3 region has the DNA TGTGCCAGCAGCTTTAGGGGACCGAGTTTCTCAACTAATGAAAAACTGTTTTTT.

This clone has a single count. The V call is TRBV2, the J call TRBJ1-5, with a possible D match to TRBD1 (6 bases). Germline CDR1 reads SNHLY; CDR2 reads FYNNEI. This CDR3 comprises 13 residues. V was trimmed by 8 bases and J by 1 base, leaving 9 bases between them. CDR3: CASGGQSNQPQHF. CDR3 coding DNA: TGTGCCAGCGGAGGACAGAGCAATCAGCCCCAGCATTTT.